This T cell receptor (beta chain) was captured in a study of T cells in Graves' hyperthyroidism and ophthalmopathy. Findings of the study overall: Ophthalmopathy, as predicted by the model, came a median roughly 6.5 months after the prediction.

In this sample, this clonotype turned up many times. No antigen is known for it. There were TCR beta CDR3 regions amplified from RNA transcripts. Carried out on the TCR CDR3, a first-round RT-PCR used the HTBI primer set. TCRdb re-analysed the multiplex PCR reads in MiXCR, keeping a single row per CDR3 protein. Of 150,000 to 200,000 distinct CDR3 sequences listed, about 18% are singletons. The TCR sequence derives from a woman between 45 and 65 years old with Graves' hyperthyroidism. Sequencing input: blood.

The chain's CDR3 is CSARDHGRGGETEAFF. The DNA for the CDR3 is TGCAGTGCTAGAGATCACGGTAGGGGCGGGGAAACTGAAGCTTTCTTT. This sequence joins TRBV20-1 and TRBJ1-1; TRBD1 is a possible D gene (5 bases). This CDR3 contains 16 residues. Germline loops: CDR1 DFQATT, CDR2 SNEGSKA (reference sequence). V was pared by 0 bases and J by 5 bases, with 19 bases between.